This T cell receptor (beta chain) was sequenced in a study of blood T cell repertoires in COVID-19. Across fewer than 25 US areas, participants ranged in age from 18 to 89 years. In the original workflow: Reference gene primer amplification yielded estimated nucleated cell counts. Sequenced by immunoSEQ multiplex PCR; TCRdb stores in-frame clones only, minus some. D and trimming were read from the DNA, whereas the V and J calls and clone size are those reported in that table. The data hold approximately 230,000 clones, with around 90% observed a single time. The receptor was isolated from a woman aged 18-29 years who had recovered from COVID-19. What was sequenced was PBMCs or T cells enriched from blood (not recorded which).

CDR3 DNA: TGTGCCAGCAGCGATCGGGCTACCCGGGGGGCCCAAGAGACCCAGTACTTC. Its translation: CASSDRATRGAQETQYF. This chain connects TRBV7-9 to TRBJ2-5; possibly TRBD2 for D (7 bases). V lost 5 bases and J lost 1, with 20 bases in between. Germline values: CDR1 SEHNR, CDR2 FQNEAQ (reference sequence). The CDR3 sequence is 17 residues long.